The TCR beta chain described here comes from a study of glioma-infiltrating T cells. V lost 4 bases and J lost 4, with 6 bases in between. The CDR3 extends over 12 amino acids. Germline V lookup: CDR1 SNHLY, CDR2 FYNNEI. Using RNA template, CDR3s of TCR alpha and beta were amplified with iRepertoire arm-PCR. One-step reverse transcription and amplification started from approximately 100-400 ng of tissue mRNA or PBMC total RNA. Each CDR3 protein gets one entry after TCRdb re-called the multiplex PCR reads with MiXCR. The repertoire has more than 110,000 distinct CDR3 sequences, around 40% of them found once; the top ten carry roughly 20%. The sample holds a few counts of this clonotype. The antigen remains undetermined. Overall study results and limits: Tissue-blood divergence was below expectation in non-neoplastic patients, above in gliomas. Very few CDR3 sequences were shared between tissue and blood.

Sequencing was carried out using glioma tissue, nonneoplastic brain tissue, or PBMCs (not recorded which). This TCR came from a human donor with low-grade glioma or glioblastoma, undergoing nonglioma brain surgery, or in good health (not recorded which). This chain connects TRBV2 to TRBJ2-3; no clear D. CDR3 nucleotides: TGTGCCAGCAGTGCGGTAGCAGATACGCAGTATTTT. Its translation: CASSAVADTQYF.